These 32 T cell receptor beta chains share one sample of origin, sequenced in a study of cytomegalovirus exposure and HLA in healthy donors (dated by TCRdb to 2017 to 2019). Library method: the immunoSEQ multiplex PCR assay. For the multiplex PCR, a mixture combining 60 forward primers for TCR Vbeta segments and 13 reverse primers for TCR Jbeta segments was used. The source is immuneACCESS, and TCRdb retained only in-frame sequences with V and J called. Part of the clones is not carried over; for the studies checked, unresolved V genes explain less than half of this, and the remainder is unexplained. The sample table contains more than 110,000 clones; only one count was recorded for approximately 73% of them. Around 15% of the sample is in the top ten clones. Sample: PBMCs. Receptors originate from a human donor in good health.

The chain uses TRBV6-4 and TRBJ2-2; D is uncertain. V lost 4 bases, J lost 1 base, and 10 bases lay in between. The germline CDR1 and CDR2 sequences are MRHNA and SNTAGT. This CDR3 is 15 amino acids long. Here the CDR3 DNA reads TGTGCCAGCAGTGTAAACGGAGAGAACACCGGGGAGCTGTTTTTT. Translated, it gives CASSVNGENTGELFF.

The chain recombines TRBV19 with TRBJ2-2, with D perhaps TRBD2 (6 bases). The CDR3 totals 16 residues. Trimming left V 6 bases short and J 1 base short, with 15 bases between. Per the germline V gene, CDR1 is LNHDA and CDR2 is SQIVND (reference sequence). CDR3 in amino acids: CASSRDWDVNTGELFF. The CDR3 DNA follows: TGTGCCAGTAGCCGGGACTGGGACGTGAACACCGGGGAGCTGTTTTTT.

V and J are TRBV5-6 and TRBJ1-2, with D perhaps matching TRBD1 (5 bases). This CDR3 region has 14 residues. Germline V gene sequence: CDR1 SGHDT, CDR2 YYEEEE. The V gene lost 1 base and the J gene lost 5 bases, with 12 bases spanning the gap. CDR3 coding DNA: TGTGCCAGCAGCTTGTTTTCAGGGTTATATGGCTACACCTTC. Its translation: CASSLFSGLYGYTF.

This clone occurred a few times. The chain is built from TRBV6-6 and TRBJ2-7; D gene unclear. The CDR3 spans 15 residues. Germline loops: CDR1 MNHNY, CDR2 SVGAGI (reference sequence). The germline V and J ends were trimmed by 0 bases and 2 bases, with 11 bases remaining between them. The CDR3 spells CASSYSGGSPYEQYF. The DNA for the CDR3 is TGTGCCAGCAGTTACTCAGGCGGCAGCCCCTACGAGCAGTACTTC.

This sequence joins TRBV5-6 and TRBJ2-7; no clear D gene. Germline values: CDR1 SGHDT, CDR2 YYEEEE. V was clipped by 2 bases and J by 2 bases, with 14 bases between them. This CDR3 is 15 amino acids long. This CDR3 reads CASSFIDIPTYEQYF. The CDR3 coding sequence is TGTGCCAGCAGCTTTATCGACATTCCCACCTACGAGCAGTACTTC. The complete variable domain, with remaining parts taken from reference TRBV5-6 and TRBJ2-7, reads DAGVTQSPTHLIKTRGQQVTLRCSPKSGHDTVSWYQQALGQGPQFIFQYYEEEERQRGNFPDRFSGHQFPNYSSELNVNALLLGDSALYLCASSFIDIPTYEQYFGPGTRLTVT.

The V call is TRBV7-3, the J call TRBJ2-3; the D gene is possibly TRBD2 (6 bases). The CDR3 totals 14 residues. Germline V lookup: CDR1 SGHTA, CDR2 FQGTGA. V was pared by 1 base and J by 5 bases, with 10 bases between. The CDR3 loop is CASSLNGGLDTQYF. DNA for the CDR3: TGTGCCAGCAGCTTAAATGGGGGACTAGATACGCAGTATTTT.

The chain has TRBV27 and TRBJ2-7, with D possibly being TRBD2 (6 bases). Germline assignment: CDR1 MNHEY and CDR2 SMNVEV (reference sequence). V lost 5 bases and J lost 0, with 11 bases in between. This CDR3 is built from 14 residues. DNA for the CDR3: TGTGCCAGCAGTCCTAGCGCCCTCTCCTACGAGCAGTACTTC. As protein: CASSPSALSYEQYF.

For the CDR3, the DNA is TGTGCCAGTAGTGACCGGGACAGCGTTTTTTCCTACGAGCAGTACTTC. Its protein product is CASSDRDSVFSYEQYF. V gene TRBV19 combines with J gene TRBJ2-7; TRBD1 matches at 7 bases. From germline, CDR1 is LNHDA and CDR2 SQIVND (reference sequence). This CDR3 has 16 residues. The trim removed 5 bases at V and 1 base at J, leaving 11 bases unmatched.

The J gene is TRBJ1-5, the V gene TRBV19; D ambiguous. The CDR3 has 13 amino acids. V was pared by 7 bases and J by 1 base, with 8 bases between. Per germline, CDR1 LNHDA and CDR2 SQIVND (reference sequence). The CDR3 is CASTQSSNQPQHF. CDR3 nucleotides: TGTGCCAGTACCCAGTCCAGCAATCAGCCCCAGCATTTT. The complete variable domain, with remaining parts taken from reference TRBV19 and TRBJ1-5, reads DGGITQSPKYLFRKEGQNVTLSCEQNLNHDAMYWYRQDPGQGLRLIYYSQIVNDFQKGDIAEGYSVSREKKESFPLTVTSAQKNPTAFYLCASTQSSNQPQHFGDGTRLSIL.

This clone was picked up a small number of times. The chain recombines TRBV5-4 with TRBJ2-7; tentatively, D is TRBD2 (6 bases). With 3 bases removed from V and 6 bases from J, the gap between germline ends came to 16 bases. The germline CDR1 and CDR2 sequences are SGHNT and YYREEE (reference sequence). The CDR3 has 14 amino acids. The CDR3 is CASSSEGIGTEQYF. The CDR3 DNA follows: TGTGCCAGCAGCTCGGAGGGAATAGGGACCGAGCAGTACTTC.

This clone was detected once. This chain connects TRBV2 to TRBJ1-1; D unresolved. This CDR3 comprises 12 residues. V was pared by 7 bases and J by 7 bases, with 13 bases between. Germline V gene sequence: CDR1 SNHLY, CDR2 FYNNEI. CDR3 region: CASMHRSVEAFF. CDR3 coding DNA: TGTGCCAGCATGCATAGATCCGTTGAAGCTTTCTTT. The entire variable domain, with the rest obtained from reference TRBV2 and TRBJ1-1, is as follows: EPEVTQTPSHQVTQMGQEVILRCVPISNHLYFYWYRQILGQKVEFLVSFYNNEISEKSEIFDDQFSVERPDGSNFTLKIRSTKLEDSAMYFCASMHRSVEAFFGQGTRLTVV.

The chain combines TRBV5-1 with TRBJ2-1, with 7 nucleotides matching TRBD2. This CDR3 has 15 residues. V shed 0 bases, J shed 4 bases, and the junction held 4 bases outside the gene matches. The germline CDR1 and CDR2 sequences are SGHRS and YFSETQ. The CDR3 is CASSLDRGEYNEQFF. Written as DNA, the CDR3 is TGCGCCAGCAGCTTGGACCGGGGGGAATACAATGAGCAGTTCTTC.

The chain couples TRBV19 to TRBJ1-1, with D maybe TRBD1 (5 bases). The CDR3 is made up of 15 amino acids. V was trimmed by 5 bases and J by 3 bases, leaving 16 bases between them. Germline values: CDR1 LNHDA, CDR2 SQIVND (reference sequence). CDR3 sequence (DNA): TGTGCCAGTAGTTCCCAGACTCCGGGGGACACTGAAGCTTTCTTT. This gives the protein CASSSQTPGDTEAFF. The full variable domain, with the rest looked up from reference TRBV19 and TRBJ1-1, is DGGITQSPKYLFRKEGQNVTLSCEQNLNHDAMYWYRQDPGQGLRLIYYSQIVNDFQKGDIAEGYSVSREKKESFPLTVTSAQKNPTAFYLCASSSQTPGDTEAFFGQGTRLTVV.

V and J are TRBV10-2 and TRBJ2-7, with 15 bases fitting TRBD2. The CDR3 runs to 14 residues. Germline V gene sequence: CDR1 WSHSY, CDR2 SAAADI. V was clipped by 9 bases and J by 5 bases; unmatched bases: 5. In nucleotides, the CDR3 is TGCGCCAGTGGGACTAGCGGGAGGAGGCACGAGCAGTACTTC. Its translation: CASGTSGRRHEQYF.

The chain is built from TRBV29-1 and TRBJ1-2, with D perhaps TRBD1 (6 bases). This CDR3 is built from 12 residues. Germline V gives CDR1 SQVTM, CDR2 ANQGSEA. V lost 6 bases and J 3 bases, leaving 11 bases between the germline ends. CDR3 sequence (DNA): TGCAGCGTACCCAAGGGGGACTATGGCTACACCTTC. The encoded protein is CSVPKGDYGYTF.

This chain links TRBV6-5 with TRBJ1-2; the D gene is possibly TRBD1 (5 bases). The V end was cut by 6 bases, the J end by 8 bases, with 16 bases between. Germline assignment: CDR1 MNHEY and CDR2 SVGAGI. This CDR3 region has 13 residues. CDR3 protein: CASSTQDTRGYTF. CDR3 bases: TGTGCCAGCAGCACCCAGGACACCCGAGGCTACACCTTC.

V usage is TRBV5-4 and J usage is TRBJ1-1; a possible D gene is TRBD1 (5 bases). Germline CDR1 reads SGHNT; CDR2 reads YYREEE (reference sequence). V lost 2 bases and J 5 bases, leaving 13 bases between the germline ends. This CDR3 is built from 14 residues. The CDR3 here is CASSFISRGTEAFF. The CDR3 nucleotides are TGTGCCAGCAGCTTTATTTCTAGGGGAACTGAAGCTTTCTTT.

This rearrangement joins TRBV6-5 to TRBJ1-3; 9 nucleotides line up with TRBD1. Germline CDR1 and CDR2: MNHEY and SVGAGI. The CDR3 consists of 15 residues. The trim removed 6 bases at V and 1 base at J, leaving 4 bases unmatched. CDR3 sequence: CASRATGGSGNTIYF. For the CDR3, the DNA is TGTGCCAGCAGAGCGACAGGGGGATCTGGAAACACCATATATTTT.

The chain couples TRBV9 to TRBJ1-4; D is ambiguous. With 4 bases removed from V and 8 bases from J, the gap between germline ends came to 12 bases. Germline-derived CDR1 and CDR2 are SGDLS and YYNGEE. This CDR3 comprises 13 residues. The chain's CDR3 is CASSSELNEKLFF. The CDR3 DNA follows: TGTGCCAGCAGCAGTGAACTTAACGAAAAACTGTTTTTT.

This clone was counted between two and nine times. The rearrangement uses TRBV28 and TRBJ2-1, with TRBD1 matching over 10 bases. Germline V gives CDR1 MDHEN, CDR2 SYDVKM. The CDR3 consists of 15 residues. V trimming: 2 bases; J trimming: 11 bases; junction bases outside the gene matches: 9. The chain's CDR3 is CASSLTPRQGAKQFF. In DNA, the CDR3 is TGTGCCAGCAGTTTAACCCCACGACAGGGGGCAAAGCAGTTCTTC.

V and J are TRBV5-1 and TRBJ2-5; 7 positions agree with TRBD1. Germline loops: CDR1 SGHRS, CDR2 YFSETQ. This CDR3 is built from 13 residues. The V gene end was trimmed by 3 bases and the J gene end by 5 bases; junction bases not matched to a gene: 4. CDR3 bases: TGCGCCAGCAGCTCCGGGACAGACGAGACCCAGTACTTC. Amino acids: CASSSGTDETQYF.

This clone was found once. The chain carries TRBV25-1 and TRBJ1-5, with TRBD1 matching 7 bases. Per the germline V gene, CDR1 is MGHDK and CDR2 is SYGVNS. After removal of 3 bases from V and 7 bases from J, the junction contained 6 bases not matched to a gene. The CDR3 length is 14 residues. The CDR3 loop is CASSDQGERQPQHF. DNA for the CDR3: TGTGCCAGCAGTGATCAGGGGGAACGACAGCCCCAGCATTTT. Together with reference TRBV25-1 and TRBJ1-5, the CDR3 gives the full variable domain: EADIYQTPRYLVIGTGKKITLECSQTMGHDKMYWYQQDPGMELHLIHYSYGVNSTEKGDLSSESTVSRIRTEHFPLTLESARPSHTSQYLCASSDQGERQPQHFGDGTRLSIL.

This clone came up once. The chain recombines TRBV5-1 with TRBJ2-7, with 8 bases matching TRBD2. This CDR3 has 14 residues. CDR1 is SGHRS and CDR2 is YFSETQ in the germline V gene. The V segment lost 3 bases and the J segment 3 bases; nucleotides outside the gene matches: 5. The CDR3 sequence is CASSSGGGIYEQYF. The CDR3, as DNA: TGCGCCAGCAGCTCCGGGGGGGGTATCTACGAGCAGTACTTC.

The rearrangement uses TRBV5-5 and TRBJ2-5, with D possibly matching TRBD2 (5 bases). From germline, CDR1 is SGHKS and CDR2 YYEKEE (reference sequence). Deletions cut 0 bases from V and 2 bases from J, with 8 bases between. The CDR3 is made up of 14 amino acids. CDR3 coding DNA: TGTGCCAGCAGCTTGGGCGGGTCGCAAGAGACCCAGTACTTC. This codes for CASSLGGSQETQYF.

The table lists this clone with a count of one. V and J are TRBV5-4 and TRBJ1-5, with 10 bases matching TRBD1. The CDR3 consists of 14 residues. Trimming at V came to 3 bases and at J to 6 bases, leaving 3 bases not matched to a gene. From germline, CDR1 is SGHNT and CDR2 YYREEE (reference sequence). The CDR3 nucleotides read TGTGCCAGCAGCTACGACAGGGGGCGTCAGCCCCAGCATTTT. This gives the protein CASSYDRGRQPQHF.

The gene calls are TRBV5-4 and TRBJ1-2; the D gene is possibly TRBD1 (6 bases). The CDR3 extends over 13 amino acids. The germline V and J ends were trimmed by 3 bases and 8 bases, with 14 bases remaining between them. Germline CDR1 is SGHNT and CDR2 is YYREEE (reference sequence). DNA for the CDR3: TGTGCCAGCAGCTCCACAGGGATCGGGGGCTACACCTTC. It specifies CASSSTGIGGYTF.

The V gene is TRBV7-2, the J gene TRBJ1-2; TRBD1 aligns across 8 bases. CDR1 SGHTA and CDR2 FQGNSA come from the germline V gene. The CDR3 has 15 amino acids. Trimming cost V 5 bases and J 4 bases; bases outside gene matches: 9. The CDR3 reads CASSPQTGAAYGYTF. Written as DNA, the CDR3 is TGTGCCAGCAGCCCCCAGACAGGGGCGGCCTATGGCTACACCTTC.

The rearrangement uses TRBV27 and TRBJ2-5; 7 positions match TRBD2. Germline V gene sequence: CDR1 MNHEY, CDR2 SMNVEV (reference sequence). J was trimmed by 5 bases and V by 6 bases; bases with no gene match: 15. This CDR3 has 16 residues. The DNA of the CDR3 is TGTGCCAGCAGAGGGATCCGGGCGGGAGTTTGGGAGACCCAGTACTTC. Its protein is CASRGIRAGVWETQYF.

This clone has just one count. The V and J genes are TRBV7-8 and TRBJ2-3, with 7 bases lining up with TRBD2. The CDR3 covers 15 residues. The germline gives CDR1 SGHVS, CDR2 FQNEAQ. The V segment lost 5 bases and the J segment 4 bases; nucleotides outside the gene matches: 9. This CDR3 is CASSKDLAVADTQYF. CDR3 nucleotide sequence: TGTGCCAGCAGCAAAGACCTAGCGGTGGCAGATACGCAGTATTTT. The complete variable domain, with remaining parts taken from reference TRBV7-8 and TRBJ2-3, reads GAGVSQSPRYKVAKRGQDVALRCDPISGHVSLFWYQQALGQGPEFLTYFQNEAQLDKSGLPSDRFFAERPEGSVSTLKIQRTQQEDSAVYLCASSKDLAVADTQYFGPGTRLTVL.

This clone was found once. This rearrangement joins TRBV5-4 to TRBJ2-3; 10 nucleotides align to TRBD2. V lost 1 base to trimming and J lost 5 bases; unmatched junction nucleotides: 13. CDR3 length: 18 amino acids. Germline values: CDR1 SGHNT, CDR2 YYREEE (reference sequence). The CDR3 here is CASSLFLAGAREGDTQYF. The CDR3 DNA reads TGTGCCAGCAGCTTGTTCCTAGCGGGAGCCCGCGAGGGAGATACGCAGTATTTT.

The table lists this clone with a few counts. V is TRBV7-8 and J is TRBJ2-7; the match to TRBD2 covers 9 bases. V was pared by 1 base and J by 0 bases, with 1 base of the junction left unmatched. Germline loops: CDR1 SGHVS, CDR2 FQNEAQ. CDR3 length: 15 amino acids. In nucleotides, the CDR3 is TGTGCCAGCAGCTTAGAACTAGCGGGCTCCTACGAGCAGTACTTC. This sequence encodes CASSLELAGSYEQYF.

CDR3 region: CASGPTGYGYTF. The CDR3 DNA reads as TGTGCCAGCGGCCCGACTGGGTATGGCTACACCTTC. This chain joins TRBV5-6 and TRBJ1-2; D gene unclear. The CDR3 extends over 12 amino acids. Germline CDR1 and CDR2: SGHDT and YYEEEE. Trimming stripped 7 bases from V and 5 bases from J, with 12 bases between.